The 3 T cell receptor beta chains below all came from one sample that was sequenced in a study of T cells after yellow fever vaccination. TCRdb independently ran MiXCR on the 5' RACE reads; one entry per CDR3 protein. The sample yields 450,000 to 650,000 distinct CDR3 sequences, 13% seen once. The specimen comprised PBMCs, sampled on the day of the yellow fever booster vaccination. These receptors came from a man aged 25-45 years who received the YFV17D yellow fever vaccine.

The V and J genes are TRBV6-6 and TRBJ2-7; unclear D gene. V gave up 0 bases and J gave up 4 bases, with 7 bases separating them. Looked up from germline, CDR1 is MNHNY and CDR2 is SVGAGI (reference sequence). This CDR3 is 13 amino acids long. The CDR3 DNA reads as TGTGCCAGCAGTTACTCTGCGGAGTACGAGCAGTACTTC. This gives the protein CASSYSAEYEQYF.

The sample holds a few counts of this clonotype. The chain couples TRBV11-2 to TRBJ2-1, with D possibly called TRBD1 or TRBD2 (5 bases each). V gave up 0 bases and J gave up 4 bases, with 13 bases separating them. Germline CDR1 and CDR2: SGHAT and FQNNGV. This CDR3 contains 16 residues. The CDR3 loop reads CASSLEGVRGYNEQFF. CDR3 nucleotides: TGTGCCAGCAGCTTAGAGGGGGTCCGGGGATACAATGAGCAGTTCTTC.

This CDR3 reads CASSPPGGVETQYF. CDR3 DNA sequence: TGTGCCAGCTCACCACCGGGAGGAGTAGAGACCCAGTACTTC. The J gene is TRBJ2-5, the V gene TRBV18; the D gene is possibly TRBD2 (6 bases). CDR1 is KGHSH and CDR2 is LQKENI in the germline V gene. CDR3 length equals 14 residues. V dropped 0 bases and J dropped 4 bases, with 9 bases sitting between them.